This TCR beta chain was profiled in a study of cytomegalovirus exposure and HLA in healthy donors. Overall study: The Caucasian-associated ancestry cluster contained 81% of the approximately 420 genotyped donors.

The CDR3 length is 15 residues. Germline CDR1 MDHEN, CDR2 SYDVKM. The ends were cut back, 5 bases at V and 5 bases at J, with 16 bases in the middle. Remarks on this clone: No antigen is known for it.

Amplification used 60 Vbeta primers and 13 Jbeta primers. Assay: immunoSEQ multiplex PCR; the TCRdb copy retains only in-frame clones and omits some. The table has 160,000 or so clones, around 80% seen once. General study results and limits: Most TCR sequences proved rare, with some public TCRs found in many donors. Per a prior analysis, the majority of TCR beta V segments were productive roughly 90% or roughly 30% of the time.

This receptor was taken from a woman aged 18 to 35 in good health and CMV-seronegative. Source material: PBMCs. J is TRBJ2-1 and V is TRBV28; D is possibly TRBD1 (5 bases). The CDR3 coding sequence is TGTGCCAGCAGTGCTCTTGGCAGGGCACACAATGAGCAGTTCTTC. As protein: CASSALGRAHNEQFF.